These 31 T cell receptor beta chains share one sample of origin, sequenced in a study of blood T cell repertoires in COVID-19. Using immunoSEQ multiplex PCR, the repertoire was profiled, and TCRdb retains in-frame clones only, with some absent. The sample lists fewer than 350,000 clones, approximately 83% occurring once. Sequenced input: PBMCs or T cells enriched from blood (not recorded which). These receptors were obtained from a man aged 30-40 years who had recovered from COVID-19.

Only one count was recorded for this clone. The V call is TRBV27, the J call TRBJ1-4; 7 bases align to TRBD1. V was clipped by 3 bases and J by 7 bases; unmatched bases: 8. The germline V gene has CDR1 MNHEY and CDR2 SMNVEV (reference sequence). The CDR3 contains 15 residues. The CDR3 loop reads CASSFRGARVEKLFF. DNA for the CDR3: TGTGCCAGCAGTTTCAGGGGGGCGAGAGTTGAAAAACTGTTTTTT.

The gene calls are TRBV27 and TRBJ2-6; D is perhaps TRBD1 (6 bases). The CDR3 spans 15 residues. From germline, CDR1 is MNHEY and CDR2 SMNVEV (reference sequence). Trimming took off 5 bases at V and 4 bases at J, with 12 bases between the two ends. The chain's CDR3 is CASSRTGYGANVLTF. As DNA, the CDR3 is TGTGCCAGCAGTAGAACAGGGTACGGGGCCAACGTCCTGACTTTC.

The chain joins TRBV2 to TRBJ1-5; TRBD1 matches at 9 bases. Germline V gene data show CDR1 as SNHLY and CDR2 as FYNNEI. This CDR3 has 13 residues. V shed 10 bases and J 6 bases; nucleotides not matched to a gene: 7. CDR3 loop: CATDRGSGQPQHF. The CDR3 DNA is TGTGCCACGGACAGGGGAAGCGGTCAGCCCCAGCATTTT.

In regard to this clone: Other DNA sequences from this sample encode an identical CDR3 as well. The V call is TRBV7-9, the J call TRBJ2-5; TRBD1 is a possible D gene (5 bases). Germline V lookup: CDR1 SEHNR, CDR2 FQNEAQ (reference sequence). The CDR3 length is 14 residues. The V gene lost 1 base and the J gene lost 3 bases, with 9 bases spanning the gap. Here the CDR3 reads CASSLVGREETQYF. In DNA form, the CDR3 reads TGTGCCAGCAGCTTAGTGGGCAGGGAAGAGACCCAGTACTTC.

The V and J genes are TRBV25-1 and TRBJ2-1, with D perhaps TRBD1 (6 bases). In germline, CDR1 is MGHDK, CDR2 SYGVNS. V dropped 5 bases and J dropped 3 bases, with 14 bases sitting between them. The CDR3 loop spans 15 amino acids. The CDR3 sequence is CASSPQDSFYNEQFF. CDR3 bases: TGTGCCAGCAGTCCTCAGGACAGTTTCTACAATGAGCAGTTCTTC.

The chain has TRBV6-1 and TRBJ1-1; tentative D call: TRBD1 (5 bases). V shed 1 base and J shed 3 bases, with 15 bases lying between them. The CDR3 has 16 amino acids. In germline, CDR1 is MNHNS, CDR2 SASEGT. The CDR3 DNA reads TGTGCCAGCAGTGAAGAATTCCAGGGTACTTACACTGAAGCTTTCTTT. Its translation: CASSEEFQGTYTEAFF.

This clone was seen a handful of times. The chain combines TRBV4-1 with TRBJ2-2; D ambiguous. The CDR3 length is 13 residues. Deletions cut 6 bases from V and 4 bases from J, with 9 bases between. In germline, CDR1 is MGHRA, CDR2 YSYEKL. In DNA, the CDR3 is TGCGCCAGCAGTCCTAGGTCCACCGGGGAGCTGTTTTTT. It yields the protein CASSPRSTGELFF.

This clone occurred once. This chain joins TRBV6-5 and TRBJ1-2; weak D call: TRBD1 (6 bases). Germline V lookup: CDR1 MNHEY, CDR2 SVGAGI. The V gene lost 5 bases and the J gene lost 1 base, with 11 bases spanning the gap. The CDR3 length is 14 residues. The CDR3 here is CASSPNRDNYGYTF. The CDR3 nucleotides are TGTGCCAGCAGTCCTAACAGGGATAACTATGGCTACACCTTC.

The gene calls are TRBV6-6 and TRBJ1-1; D gene unclear. The V gene lost 5 bases and the J gene lost 1 base, with 11 bases spanning the gap. Germline V lookup: CDR1 MNHNY, CDR2 SVGAGI (reference sequence). CDR3 size: 14 residues. The CDR3 DNA is TGTGCCAGCAGTAAACGGAGAGGGAACACTGAAGCTTTCTTT. Protein product: CASSKRRGNTEAFF.

The sample holds a few counts of this clone. The chain employs TRBV4-3 and TRBJ1-2; a possible D gene is TRBD1 (5 bases). In germline, CDR1 is LGHNA, CDR2 YSLEER. This CDR3 has 13 amino acids. Trimming took off 3 bases at V and 4 bases at J, with 9 bases between the two ends. The CDR3 sequence: CASSQQGLYGYTF. The CDR3 nucleotides are TGCGCCAGCAGCCAGCAGGGCCTCTATGGCTACACCTTC.

This clone was counted only a few times. The genes are TRBV10-1 and TRBJ2-2; weak D call: TRBD2 (6 bases). Between the trimmed V and J ends, which lost 5 bases and 3 bases, there was a span of 19 bases. The CDR3 has 17 residues. Germline V gene lookup returns CDR1 WNHNN and CDR2 SYGVQD (reference sequence). The CDR3, as DNA: TGCGCCAGCAGTCCATCGGGATTTAGCGGCGACACCGGGGAGCTGTTTTTT. Residues: CASSPSGFSGDTGELFF.

The chain employs TRBV6-5 and TRBJ1-2; the match to TRBD1 covers 10 bases. Germline-derived CDR1 and CDR2 are MNHEY and SVGAGI. V gave up 4 bases and J gave up 4 bases; unmatched junction bases: 9. The CDR3 sequence is 16 residues long. CDR3 in amino acids: CASSSTGTGVAYGYTF. The DNA of the CDR3 is TGTGCCAGCAGTTCCACCGGGACAGGGGTTGCCTATGGCTACACCTTC.

The chain joins TRBV9 to TRBJ1-2, with 9 bases aligning to TRBD1. CDR1 SGDLS and CDR2 YYNGEE come from the germline V gene. V shed 4 bases, J shed 3 bases, and the junction held 19 bases outside the gene matches. The CDR3 is made up of 19 amino acids. CDR3 nucleotide sequence: TGTGCCAGCAGCAACCCGGGACAGGGATCAGGAATTGGCGACTATGGCTACACCTTC. Amino acids: CASSNPGQGSGIGDYGYTF.

J is TRBJ2-2 and V is TRBV3-1 (or the pseudogene TRBV3-2), with D tentatively TRBD1 (6 bases). V lost 1 base to trimming and J lost 4 bases, with 13 bases between them. Looked up from germline, CDR1 is LGHDT and CDR2 is YNNKEL (reference sequence). This CDR3 region has 16 residues. In nucleotides, the CDR3 is TGTGCCAGCAGCCAAGGATTGTGGACAGCCACCGGGGAGCTGTTTTTT. Amino acids: CASSQGLWTATGELFF.

The chain uses TRBV3-1 (or the pseudogene TRBV3-2) and TRBJ1-6; D ambiguous. Germline V CDR1 and CDR2: LGHDT, YNNKEL (reference sequence). CDR3 length equals 14 residues. Trimming shortened V by 1 base and J by 5 bases, and 6 bases separated the two germline ends. The CDR3 region is CASSQGANNSPLHF. CDR3 sequence (DNA): TGTGCCAGCAGCCAAGGAGCTAATAATTCACCCCTCCACTTT.

The J gene is TRBJ1-2, the V gene TRBV6-5; D perhaps matches TRBD1 (6 bases). The V gene lost 0 bases and the J gene lost 2 bases, with 10 bases spanning the gap. Germline V lookup: CDR1 MNHEY, CDR2 SVGAGI. This CDR3 has 15 amino acids. CDR3 sequence: CASSYSFRGNYGYTF. DNA of the CDR3: TGTGCCAGCAGTTACTCCTTCAGGGGAAACTATGGCTACACCTTC.

This clone was seen just once. An end of the junction does not agree with germline; a read error may underlie this. The CDR3 bases are TGCAGCGTTGAATATGGGACTCCTTACGGGCAGTACTTC. This codes for CSVEYGTPYGQYF. The rearrangement uses TRBV29-1 and TRBJ2-7, with D tentatively TRBD2 (6 bases). From germline, CDR1 is SQVTM and CDR2 ANQGSEA. CDR3 length: 13 amino acids.

V and J are TRBV6-5 and TRBJ1-5; TRBD1 aligns across 8 bases. CDR3 size: 15 residues. V was pared by 6 bases and J by 5 bases, with 9 bases of the junction left unmatched. Germline CDR1 MNHEY, CDR2 SVGAGI. The CDR3 nucleotides read TGTGCCAGCAGAGATTCAGGGGGCGGTGATCAGCCCCAGCATTTT. It codes for CASRDSGGGDQPQHF.

The chain uses TRBV3-1 (or the pseudogene TRBV3-2) and TRBJ2-2; D possibly corresponds to TRBD2 (5 bases). The CDR3 is made up of 14 amino acids. The ends were cut back, 5 bases at V and 5 bases at J, with 12 bases in the middle. Germline loops: CDR1 LGHDT, CDR2 YNNKEL (reference sequence). The CDR3 nucleotides read TGTGCCAGCAGCGGACTGAGGCGTACCGGGGAGCTGTTTTTT. This codes for CASSGLRRTGELFF.

This chain connects TRBV19 to TRBJ1-1, with 9 bases fitting TRBD1. V was pared by 7 bases and J by 4 bases, with 19 bases of the junction left unmatched. The CDR3 covers 18 residues. Per the germline V gene, CDR1 is LNHDA and CDR2 is SQIVND (reference sequence). CDR3 coding DNA: TGTGCCAGTAATCAGAGAATCGGGACAGGGTTTGTCAGCACTGAAGCTTTCTTT. Its protein product is CASNQRIGTGFVSTEAFF.

The chain couples TRBV4-1 to TRBJ2-1; TRBD1 agrees at 7 bases. The CDR3 runs to 15 residues. The junction had 9 bases not matched to a gene; V was cut back by 1 base and J by 9 bases. Germline V lookup: CDR1 MGHRA, CDR2 YSYEKL. The CDR3 sequence is CASSQGVTGLGEQFF. The CDR3 DNA follows: TGCGCCAGCAGCCAAGGGGTGACAGGGTTAGGTGAGCAGTTCTTC.

The chain links TRBV6-1 to TRBJ2-2; 7 nucleotides line up with TRBD1. Per the germline V gene, CDR1 is MNHNS and CDR2 is SASEGT. This CDR3 comprises 15 residues. The V gene end was trimmed by 3 bases and the J gene end by 6 bases; junction bases not matched to a gene: 7. The CDR3 loop is CASSETSTGAGELFF. In DNA, the CDR3 is TGTGCCAGCAGTGAGACCTCCACAGGGGCCGGGGAGCTGTTTTTT.

This clone was counted only a few times. This chain links TRBV7-9 with TRBJ2-1, with D possibly matching TRBD2 (7 bases). The CDR3 sequence is 15 residues long. Germline V gene data show CDR1 as SEHNR and CDR2 as FQNEAQ (reference sequence). The germline V and J ends were trimmed by 4 bases and 8 bases, with 18 bases remaining between them. CDR3 in DNA: TGTGCCAGCAGCTCCCTGAGGGGGGGCATCGATGAGCAGTTCTTC. Residues: CASSSLRGGIDEQFF.

The chain combines TRBV6-5 with TRBJ2-3; D might be TRBD2 (5 bases). Looked up from germline, CDR1 is MNHEY and CDR2 is SVGAGI. The CDR3 is 15 amino acids. V was pared by 2 bases and J by 1 base, with 10 bases between. The CDR3: CASSYRGFGTDTQYF. The CDR3 region has the DNA TGTGCCAGCAGTTACCGCGGGTTTGGCACAGATACGCAGTATTTT.

The chain employs TRBV6-5 and TRBJ1-1; D remains unclear. Germline lookup yields CDR1 MNHEY and CDR2 SVGAGI. This CDR3 has 14 amino acids. Between the trimmed V and J ends, which lost 0 bases and 1 base, there was a span of 6 bases. The CDR3 spells CASSYSIANTEAFF. CDR3 in DNA: TGTGCCAGCAGTTACTCGATAGCGAACACTGAAGCTTTCTTT.

This sequence joins TRBV19 and TRBJ1-1; D remains unclear. Germline loops: CDR1 LNHDA, CDR2 SQIVND (reference sequence). The CDR3 has 12 residues. Trimming shortened V by 3 bases and J by 7 bases, and 9 bases separated the two germline ends. CDR3 nucleotides: TGTGCCAGTAGTATGCAAGGACTTGAAGCTTTCTTT. This sequence encodes CASSMQGLEAFF.

V is TRBV2 and J is TRBJ1-1; a possible D gene is TRBD1 (5 bases). The CDR3 is made up of 13 amino acids. Trimming took off 6 bases at V and 4 bases at J, with 12 bases between the two ends. Germline V gives CDR1 SNHLY, CDR2 FYNNEI. In DNA, the CDR3 is TGTGCCAGCAGATTAGCGGGGGGCACTGAAGCTTTCTTT. This codes for CASRLAGGTEAFF.

The V and J genes are TRBV2 and TRBJ1-5, with D maybe TRBD1 (5 bases). The CDR3 runs 14 residues. Germline-derived CDR1 and CDR2 are SNHLY and FYNNEI. V dropped 2 bases and J dropped 7 bases, with 12 bases sitting between them. CDR3 loop: CASSERGGGQPQHF. In DNA form, the CDR3 reads TGTGCCAGCAGTGAACGCGGGGGAGGCCAGCCCCAGCATTTT.

V usage is TRBV2 and J usage is TRBJ2-1, with 12 bases matching TRBD2. The germline V gene encodes CDR1 SNHLY and CDR2 FYNNEI. This CDR3 has 18 amino acids. V lost 4 bases, J lost 5 bases, and 12 bases stayed unmatched. The CDR3 coding sequence is TGTGCCAGCAGTGGCGCTAGCGGGGGGGCTATTTCGAACAATGAGCAGTTCTTC. Translation: CASSGASGGAISNNEQFF.

This clone has a single count. The gene calls are TRBV5-4 and TRBJ2-7, with 9 bases identical to TRBD1. CDR3 size: 16 residues. The V gene end was trimmed by 3 bases and the J gene end by 1 base; junction bases not matched to a gene: 8. The V gene's germline CDR1 is SGHNT and CDR2 YYREEE (reference sequence). CDR3 region: CASSWGQGTSSYEQYF. Written as DNA, the CDR3 is TGTGCCAGCAGCTGGGGACAGGGTACCTCTTCCTACGAGCAGTACTTC.

The chain's CDR3 is CATSDPSSRGRETQYF. In DNA, the CDR3 is TGTGCCACCAGTGACCCCTCATCCAGGGGGCGGGAGACCCAGTACTTC. This chain uses TRBV24-1 with TRBJ2-5; 8 bases are shared with TRBD1. The CDR3 consists of 16 residues. J was trimmed by 5 bases and V by 4 bases; bases with no gene match: 11. Germline V lookup: CDR1 KGHDR, CDR2 SFDVKD.